This entry describes one T cell receptor (beta chain). The data stem from a study of human T cells and chemical hapten exposure. Across the study: The variation in per-sample TCR yields arose mainly from small differences in pooled library volumes.

Stated time point: pre-sensitization, week 0. Treatment indicated: therapeutic diphenylcyclopropenone sensitization with weekly scalp DPC. TCRdb reprocessed the RACE reads with MiXCR, giving one entry per CDR3 protein. The sample has under 300,000 distinct CDR3 sequences; about 9% are singletons. The trim removed 2 bases at V and 9 bases at J, leaving 5 bases unmatched. CDR1 is MNHEY and CDR2 is SVGAGI in the germline V gene. CDR3 length: 14 amino acids. The receptor was derived from a woman aged 40-49 years with alopecia areata. Some clones in this sample may be carry-over from other donors' samples. The sequenced sample was whole blood, obtained in connection with sensitization to the hapten diphenylcyclopropenone (DPC). The gene calls are TRBV6-5 and TRBJ2-1; TRBD2 matches at 9 bases. CDR3 in amino acids: CASSYSRREGEQFF. The CDR3 coding sequence is TGTGCCAGCAGTTACAGTAGGCGGGAGGGTGAGCAGTTCTTC.